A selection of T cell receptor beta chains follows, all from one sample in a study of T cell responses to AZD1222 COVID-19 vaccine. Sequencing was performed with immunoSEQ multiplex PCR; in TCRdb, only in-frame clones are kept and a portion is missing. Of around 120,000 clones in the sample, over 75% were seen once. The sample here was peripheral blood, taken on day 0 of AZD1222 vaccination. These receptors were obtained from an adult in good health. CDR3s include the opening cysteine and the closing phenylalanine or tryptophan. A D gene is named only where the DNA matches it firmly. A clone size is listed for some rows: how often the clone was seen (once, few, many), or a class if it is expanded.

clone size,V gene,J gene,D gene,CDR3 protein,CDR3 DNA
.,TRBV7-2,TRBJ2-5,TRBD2,CAGSSGRGETQYF,TGTGCCGGGTCTAGCGGGAGGGGAGAGACCCAGTACTTC
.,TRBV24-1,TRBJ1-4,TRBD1,CATSDIRDRDNYEKLFF,TGTGCCACCAGTGATATTCGAGACAGGGATAATTATGAAAAACTGTTTTTT
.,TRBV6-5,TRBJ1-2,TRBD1,CASRDTGTGVGYTF,TGTGCCAGCAGGGATACCGGGACAGGAGTTGGCTACACCTTC
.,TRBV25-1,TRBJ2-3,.,CASEDARSTDTQYF,TGTGCCAGCGAGGATGCCCGTAGCACAGATACGCAGTATTTT
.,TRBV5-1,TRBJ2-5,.,CASSLEAGETQYF,TGCGCCAGCAGCTTGGAGGCTGGGGAGACCCAGTACTTC
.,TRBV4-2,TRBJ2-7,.,CASSQGAGKQYF,TGTGCCAGCAGCCAAGGGGCGGGAAAGCAGTACTTC
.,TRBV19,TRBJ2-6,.,CARDRFSGANVLTF,TGTGCCAGAGACAGGTTCTCCGGGGCCAACGTCCTGACTTTC
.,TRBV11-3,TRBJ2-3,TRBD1,CASSLSPGTGVTDTQYF,TGTGCCAGCAGCTTATCCCCCGGGACAGGGGTCACAGATACGCAGTATTTT
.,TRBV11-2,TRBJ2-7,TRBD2,CASSLDNEAGGPPTVYEQYF,TGTGCCAGCAGCTTAGACAACGAAGCGGGGGGACCCCCGACGGTCTACGAGCAGTACTTC
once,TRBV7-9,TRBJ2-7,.,CASSSAYEQYF,TGTGCCAGCAGCTCCGCCTACGAGCAGTACTTC
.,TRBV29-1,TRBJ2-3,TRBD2,CSVEGGISDTQYF,TGCAGCGTTGAGGGGGGGATCTCAGATACGCAGTATTTT
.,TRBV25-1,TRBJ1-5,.,CASSAQVGQPQHF,TGTGCCAGCAGTGCACAAGTTGGTCAGCCCCAGCATTTT
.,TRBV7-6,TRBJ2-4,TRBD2,CASSAGLASQNIQYF,TGTGCCAGCAGCGCGGGACTAGCGAGCCAAAACATTCAGTACTTC
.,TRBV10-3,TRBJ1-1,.,CAISRTWDTEAFF,TGTGCCATCAGCCGCACTTGGGACACTGAAGCTTTCTTT
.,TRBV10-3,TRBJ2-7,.,CAISGGISYEQYF,TGTGCCATCAGTGGCGGGATCTCCTACGAGCAGTACTTC
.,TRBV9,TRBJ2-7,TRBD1,CASSGSQGAGEQYF,TGTGCCAGCAGCGGCAGTCAGGGGGCTGGCGAGCAGTACTTC
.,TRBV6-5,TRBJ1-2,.,CASSHTATYGYTF,TGTGCCAGCAGTCACACAGCAACCTATGGCTACACCTTC
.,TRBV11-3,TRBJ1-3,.,CASSLDMGTIYF,TGTGCCAGCAGCTTAGATATGGGCACCATATATTTT
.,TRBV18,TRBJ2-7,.,CASSGDGYEQYF,TGTGCCAGCTCAGGGGACGGGTACGAGCAGTACTTC
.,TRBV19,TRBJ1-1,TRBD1,CASSFGQGWTEAFF,TGTGCCAGTAGTTTCGGACAGGGGTGGACTGAAGCTTTCTTT
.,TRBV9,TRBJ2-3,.,CASSETGYSTDTQYF,TGTGCCAGCAGCGAAACAGGTTATAGCACAGATACGCAGTATTTT
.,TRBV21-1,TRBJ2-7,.,CASSRTQGAKLGEQYF,TGTGCCAGCAGCCGAACCCAGGGGGCTAAGTTGGGCGAGCAGTACTTC
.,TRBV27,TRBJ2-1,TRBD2,CASSRRTSGANEQFF,TGTGCCAGCAGTCGGAGGACTAGTGGGGCGAATGAGCAGTTCTTC
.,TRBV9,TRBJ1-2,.,CASSPGGGGGGYTF,TGTGCCAGCAGCCCCGGGGGAGGCGGGGGTGGCTACACCTTC
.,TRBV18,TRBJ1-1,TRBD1,CASSSDRETFF,TGTGCCAGCTCATCGGACAGGGAGACTTTCTTT
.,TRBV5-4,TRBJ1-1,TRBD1,CASSLRAGGTEAFF,TGTGCCAGCAGCTTGCGAGCAGGGGGGACTGAAGCTTTCTTT
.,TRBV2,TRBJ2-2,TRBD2,CASRAQLAGTGELFF,TGTGCCAGCAGGGCCCAACTAGCGGGTACCGGGGAGCTGTTTTTT
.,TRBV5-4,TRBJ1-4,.,CASSSQGSDEKLFF,TGTGCCAGCAGCTCGCAGGGGTCCGATGAAAAACTGTTTTTT
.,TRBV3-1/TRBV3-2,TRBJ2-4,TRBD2,CASSQDLTSGGSDIQYF,TGTGCCAGCAGCCAAGATCTGACTAGCGGGGGGAGCGACATTCAGTACTTC
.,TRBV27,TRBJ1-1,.,CASSRHGGNTEAFF,TGTGCCAGCAGCCGACATGGGGGGAACACTGAAGCTTTCTTT
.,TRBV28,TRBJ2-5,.,CASSLPHKTQYF,TGTGCCAGCAGTTTACCCCACAAGACCCAGTACTTC
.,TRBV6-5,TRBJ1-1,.,CASHLMRGTEAFF,TGTGCCAGTCATCTGATGAGGGGCACTGAAGCTTTCTTT
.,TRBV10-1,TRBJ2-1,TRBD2,CASSGLAANEQFF,TGCGCCAGCTCGGGACTAGCGGCAAATGAGCAGTTCTTC
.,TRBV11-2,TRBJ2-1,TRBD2,CASSPTSGYSYNEQFF,TGTGCCAGCAGCCCGACTAGCGGGTATTCCTACAATGAGCAGTTCTTC
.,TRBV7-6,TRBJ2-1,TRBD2,CASSSPRVSGRSGEQFF,TGTGCCAGCAGCTCGCCTAGGGTGAGCGGGAGATCTGGTGAGCAGTTCTTC
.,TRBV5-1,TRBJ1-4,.,CASSPSPGVKEKLFF,TGCGCCAGCAGCCCCTCACCAGGGGTGAAAGAAAAACTGTTTTTT
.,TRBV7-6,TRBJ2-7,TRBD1,CASSRRTGVDEQYF,TGTGCCAGCAGCAGGAGGACAGGCGTCGACGAGCAGTACTTC
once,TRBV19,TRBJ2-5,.,CASSTGQLQETQYF,TGTGCCAGTAGCACAGGACAGTTGCAAGAGACCCAGTACTTC
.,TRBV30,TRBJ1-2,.,CAWRANLDVGGYTF,TGTGCCTGGAGGGCCAATTTGGACGTCGGGGGCTACACCTTC
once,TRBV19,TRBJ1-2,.,CASSIGVGYTF,TGTGCCAGTAGTATAGGCGTTGGCTACACCTTC
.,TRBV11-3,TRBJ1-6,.,CASSAETLKDPYSPLHF,TGTGCCAGCAGCGCAGAGACCCTCAAGGATCCATATTCACCCCTCCACTTT
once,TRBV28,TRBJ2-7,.,CASSFLEDEQYF,TGTGCCAGCAGTTTTCTCGAGGACGAGCAGTACTTC
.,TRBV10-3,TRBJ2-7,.,CAISDLTEGYSYEQYF,TGTGCCATCAGTGATCTAACTGAGGGTTACTCCTACGAGCAGTACTTC
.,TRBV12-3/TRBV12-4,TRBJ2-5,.,CASGANEETQYF,TGTGCCTCTGGGGCCAATGAAGAGACCCAGTACTTC
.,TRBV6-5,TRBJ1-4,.,CASSYSREKLFF,TGTGCCAGCAGTTACTCCCGTGAAAAACTGTTTTTT
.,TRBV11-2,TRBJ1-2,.,CASSPDGGPNYGYTF,TGTGCCAGCAGCCCCGACGGCGGTCCTAACTATGGCTACACCTTC
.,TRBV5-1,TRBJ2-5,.,CASSREGGAGETQYF,TGCGCCAGCAGCCGCGAAGGGGGGGCCGGTGAGACCCAGTACTTC